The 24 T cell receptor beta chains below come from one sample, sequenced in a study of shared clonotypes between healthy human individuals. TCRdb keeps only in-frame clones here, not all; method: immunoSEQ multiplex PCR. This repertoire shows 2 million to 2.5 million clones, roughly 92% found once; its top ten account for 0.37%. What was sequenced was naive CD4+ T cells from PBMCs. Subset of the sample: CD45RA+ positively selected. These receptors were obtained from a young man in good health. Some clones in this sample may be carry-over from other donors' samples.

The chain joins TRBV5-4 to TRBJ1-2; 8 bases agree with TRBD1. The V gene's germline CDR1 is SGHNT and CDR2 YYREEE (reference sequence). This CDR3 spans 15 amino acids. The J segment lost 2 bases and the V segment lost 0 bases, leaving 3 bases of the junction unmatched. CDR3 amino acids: CASSLGQGINYGYTF. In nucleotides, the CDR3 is TGTGCCAGCAGCTTGGGACAGGGGATAAACTATGGCTACACCTTC.

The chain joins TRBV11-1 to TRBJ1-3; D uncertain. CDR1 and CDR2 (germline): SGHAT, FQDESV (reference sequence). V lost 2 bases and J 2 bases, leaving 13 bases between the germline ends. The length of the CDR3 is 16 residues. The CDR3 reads CASSLRIWSAGNTIYF. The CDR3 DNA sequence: TGTGCCAGCAGCTTAAGGATTTGGTCAGCTGGAAACACCATATATTTT. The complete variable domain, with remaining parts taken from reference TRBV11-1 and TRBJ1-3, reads EAEVAQSPRYKITEKSQAVAFWCDPISGHATLYWYRQILGQGPELLVQFQDESVVDDSQLPKDRFSAERLKGVDSTLKIQPAELGDSAMYLCASSLRIWSAGNTIYFGEGSWLTVV.

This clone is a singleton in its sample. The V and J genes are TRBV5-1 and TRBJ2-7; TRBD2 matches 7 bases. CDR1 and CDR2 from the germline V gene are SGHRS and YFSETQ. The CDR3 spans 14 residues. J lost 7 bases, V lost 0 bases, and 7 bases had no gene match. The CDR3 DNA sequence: TGCGCCAGCAGCTTGGCGGGGGAGGGCCGGGAGCAGTACTTC. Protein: CASSLAGEGREQYF. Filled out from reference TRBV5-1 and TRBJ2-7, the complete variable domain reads KAGVTQTPRYLIKTRGQQVTLSCSPISGHRSVSWYQQTPGQGLQFLFEYFSETQRNKGNFPGRFSGRQFSNSRSEMNVSTLELGDSALYLCASSLAGEGREQYFGPGTRLTVT.

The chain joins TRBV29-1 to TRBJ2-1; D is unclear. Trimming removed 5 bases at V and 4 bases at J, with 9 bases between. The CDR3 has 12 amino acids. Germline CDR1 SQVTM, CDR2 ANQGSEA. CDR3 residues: CSVRVSYNEQFF. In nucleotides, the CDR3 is TGCAGCGTTCGCGTCAGTTACAATGAGCAGTTCTTC.

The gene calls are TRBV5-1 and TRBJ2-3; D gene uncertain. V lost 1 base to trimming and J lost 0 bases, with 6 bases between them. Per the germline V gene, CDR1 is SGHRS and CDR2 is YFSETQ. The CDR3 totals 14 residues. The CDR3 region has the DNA TGCGCCAGCAGCTTGCAGGACAGCACAGATACGCAGTATTTT. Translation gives CASSLQDSTDTQYF.

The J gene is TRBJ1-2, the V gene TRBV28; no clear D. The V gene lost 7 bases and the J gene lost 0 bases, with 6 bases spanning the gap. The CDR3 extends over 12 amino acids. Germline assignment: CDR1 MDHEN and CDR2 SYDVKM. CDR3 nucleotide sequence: TGTGCCAGCACAGGATCTAACTATGGCTACACCTTC. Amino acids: CASTGSNYGYTF.

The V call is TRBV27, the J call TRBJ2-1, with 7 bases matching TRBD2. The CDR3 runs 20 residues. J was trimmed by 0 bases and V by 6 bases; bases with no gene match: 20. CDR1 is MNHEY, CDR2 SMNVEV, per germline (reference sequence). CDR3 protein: CASSPDLGRLAGDSYNEQFF. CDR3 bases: TGTGCCAGCAGCCCTGATCTGGGGCGGTTAGCGGGTGACTCCTACAATGAGCAGTTCTTC.

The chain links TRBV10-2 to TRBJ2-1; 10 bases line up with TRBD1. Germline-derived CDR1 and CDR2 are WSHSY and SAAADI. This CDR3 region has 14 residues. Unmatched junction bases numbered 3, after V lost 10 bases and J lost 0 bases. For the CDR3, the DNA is TGCGCCACCAGGGACAGGGGCTCCTACAATGAGCAGTTCTTC. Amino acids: CATRDRGSYNEQFF.

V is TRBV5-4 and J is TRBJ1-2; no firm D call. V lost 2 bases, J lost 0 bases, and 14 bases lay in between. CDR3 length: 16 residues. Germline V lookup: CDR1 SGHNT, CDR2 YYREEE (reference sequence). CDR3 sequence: CASSFRGPGANYGYTF. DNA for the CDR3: TGTGCCAGCAGCTTTCGGGGTCCTGGAGCTAACTATGGCTACACCTTC.

In DNA, the CDR3 is TGTGCCAGCAGCTCCGACAGACAGGCCTACAATGAGCAGTTCTTC. This encodes CASSSDRQAYNEQFF. This chain links TRBV7-3 with TRBJ2-1; D is perhaps TRBD1 (6 bases). V was pared by 4 bases and J by 2 bases, with 12 bases between. Germline CDR1 and CDR2: SGHTA and FQGTGA. CDR3 length: 15 residues.

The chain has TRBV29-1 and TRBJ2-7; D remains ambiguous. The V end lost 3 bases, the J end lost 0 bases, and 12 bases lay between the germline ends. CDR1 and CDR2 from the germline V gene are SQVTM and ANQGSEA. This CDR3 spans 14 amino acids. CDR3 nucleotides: TGCAGCGTTGACGTGGCAGGCAGCTCCTACGAGCAGTACTTC. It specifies CSVDVAGSSYEQYF.

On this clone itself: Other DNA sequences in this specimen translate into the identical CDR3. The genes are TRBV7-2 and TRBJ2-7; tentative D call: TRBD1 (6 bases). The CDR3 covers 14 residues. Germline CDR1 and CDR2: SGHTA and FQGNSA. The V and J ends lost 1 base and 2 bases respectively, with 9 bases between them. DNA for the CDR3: TGTGCCAGCAGCTTAGTGGGGGCGACCTACGAGCAGTACTTC. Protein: CASSLVGATYEQYF.

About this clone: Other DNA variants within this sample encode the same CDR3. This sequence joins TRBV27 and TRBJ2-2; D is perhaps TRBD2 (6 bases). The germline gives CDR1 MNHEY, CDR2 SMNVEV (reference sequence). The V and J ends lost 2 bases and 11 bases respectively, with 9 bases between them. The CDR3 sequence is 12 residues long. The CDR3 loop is CASSLLAGELFF. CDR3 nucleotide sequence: TGTGCCAGCAGTTTACTCGCGGGAGAGCTGTTTTTT.

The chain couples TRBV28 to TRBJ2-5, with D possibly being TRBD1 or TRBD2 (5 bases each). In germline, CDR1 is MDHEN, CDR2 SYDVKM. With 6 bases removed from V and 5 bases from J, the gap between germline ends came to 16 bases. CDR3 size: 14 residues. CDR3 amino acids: CASSRGPTRETQYF. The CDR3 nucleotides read TGTGCCAGCAGCCGGGGCCCAACTCGGGAGACCCAGTACTTC.

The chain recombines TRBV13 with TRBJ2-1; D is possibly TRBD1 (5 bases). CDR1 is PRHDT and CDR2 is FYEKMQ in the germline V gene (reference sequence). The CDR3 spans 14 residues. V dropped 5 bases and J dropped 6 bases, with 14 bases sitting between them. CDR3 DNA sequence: TGTGCCAGCAGCCTCCGGACAACTATCAATGAGCAGTTCTTC. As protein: CASSLRTTINEQFF.

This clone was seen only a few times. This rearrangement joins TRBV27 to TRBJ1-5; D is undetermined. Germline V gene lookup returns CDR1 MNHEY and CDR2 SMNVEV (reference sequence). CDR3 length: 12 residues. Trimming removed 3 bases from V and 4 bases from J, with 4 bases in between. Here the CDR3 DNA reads TGTGCCAGCAGTTTCTTAAATCAGCCCCAGCATTTT. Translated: CASSFLNQPQHF.

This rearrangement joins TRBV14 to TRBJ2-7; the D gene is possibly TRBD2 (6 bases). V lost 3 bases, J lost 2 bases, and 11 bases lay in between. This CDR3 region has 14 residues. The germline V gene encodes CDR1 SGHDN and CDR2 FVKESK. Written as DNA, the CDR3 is TGTGCCAGCAGCCACCAGGGAGGCCCCTACGAGCAGTACTTC. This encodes CASSHQGGPYEQYF.

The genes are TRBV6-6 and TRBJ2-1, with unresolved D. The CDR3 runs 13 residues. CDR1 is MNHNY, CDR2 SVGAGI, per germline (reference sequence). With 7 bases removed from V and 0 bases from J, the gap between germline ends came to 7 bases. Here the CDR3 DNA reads TGTGCCAGCACCCTTTTCTCCTACAATGAGCAGTTCTTC. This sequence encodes CASTLFSYNEQFF.

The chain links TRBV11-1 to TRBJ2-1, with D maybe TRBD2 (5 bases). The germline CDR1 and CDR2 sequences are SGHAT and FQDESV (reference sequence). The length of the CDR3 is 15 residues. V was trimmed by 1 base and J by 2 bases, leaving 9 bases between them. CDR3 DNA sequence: TGTGCCAGCAGCTTAGACGCGGGCCCCTACAATGAGCAGTTCTTC. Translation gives CASSLDAGPYNEQFF.

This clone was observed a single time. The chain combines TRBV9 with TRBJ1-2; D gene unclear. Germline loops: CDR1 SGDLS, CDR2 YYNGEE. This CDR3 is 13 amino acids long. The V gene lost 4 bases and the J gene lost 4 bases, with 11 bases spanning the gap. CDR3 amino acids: CASSPIGSYGYTF. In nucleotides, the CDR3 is TGTGCCAGCAGCCCAATAGGGAGCTATGGCTACACCTTC.

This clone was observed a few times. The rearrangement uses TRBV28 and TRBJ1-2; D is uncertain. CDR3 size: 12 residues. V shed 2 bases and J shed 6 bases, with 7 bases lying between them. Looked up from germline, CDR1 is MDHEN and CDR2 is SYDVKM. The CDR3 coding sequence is TGTGCCAGCAGTTTAGCAATGAATGGCTACACCTTC. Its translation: CASSLAMNGYTF.

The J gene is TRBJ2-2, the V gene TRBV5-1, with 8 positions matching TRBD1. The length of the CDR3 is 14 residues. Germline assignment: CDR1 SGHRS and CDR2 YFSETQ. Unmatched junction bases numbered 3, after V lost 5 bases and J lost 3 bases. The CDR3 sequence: CASSRTGYTGELFF. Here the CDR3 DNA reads TGCGCCAGCAGTAGGACAGGGTACACCGGGGAGCTGTTTTTT.

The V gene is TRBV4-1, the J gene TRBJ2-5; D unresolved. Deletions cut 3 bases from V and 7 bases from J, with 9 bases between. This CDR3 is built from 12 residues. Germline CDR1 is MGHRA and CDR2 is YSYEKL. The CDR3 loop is CASSQVLGTQYF. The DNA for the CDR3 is TGCGCCAGCAGCCAGGTCTTGGGGACCCAGTACTTC.

The CDR3 nucleotides read TGTGCCAGCCGGGGGACAGGGGAGAATGAGCAGTTCTTC. Its protein product is CASRGTGENEQFF. The chain recombines TRBV9 with TRBJ2-1; 10 nucleotides match TRBD1. The length of the CDR3 is 13 residues. Per germline, CDR1 SGDLS and CDR2 YYNGEE. V shed 7 bases and J 7 bases; nucleotides not matched to a gene: 5.